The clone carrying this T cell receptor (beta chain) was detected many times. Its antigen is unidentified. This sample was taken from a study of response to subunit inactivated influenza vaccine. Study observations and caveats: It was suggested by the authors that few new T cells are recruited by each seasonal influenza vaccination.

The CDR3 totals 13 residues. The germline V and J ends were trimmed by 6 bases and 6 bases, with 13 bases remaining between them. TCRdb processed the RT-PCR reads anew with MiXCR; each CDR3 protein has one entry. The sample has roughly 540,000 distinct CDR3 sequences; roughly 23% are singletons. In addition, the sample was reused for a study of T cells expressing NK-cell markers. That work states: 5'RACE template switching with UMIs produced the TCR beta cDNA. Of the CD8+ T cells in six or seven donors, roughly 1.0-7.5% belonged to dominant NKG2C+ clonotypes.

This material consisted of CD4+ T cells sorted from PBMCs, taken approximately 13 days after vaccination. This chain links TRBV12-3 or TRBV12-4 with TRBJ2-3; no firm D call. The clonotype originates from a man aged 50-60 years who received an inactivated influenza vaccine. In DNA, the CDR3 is TGTGCCAGCAGCTTAACCCTGGGCGATACGCAGTATTTT. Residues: CASSLTLGDTQYF.